This T cell receptor (beta chain) was identified during a study of T cells in Graves' hyperthyroidism and ophthalmopathy. General observations from the study: Patients with ophthalmopathy were separated from those with stable hyperthyroidism by a 13 V-J model.

This clonotype is termed medium-sized (0.01 to 0.1%). Its antigen is not identified. Diagnosis relied on clinical symptoms, serum thyroxine and TRAb, thyroid ultrasound and orbital computed tomography. The CDR3 is 13 amino acids. Trimming left V 0 bases short and J 14 bases short, with 13 bases between. Per germline, CDR1 SGHTA and CDR2 FQGTGA. TCR beta CDR3 regions were amplified from RNA transcripts. HTBI primers were the set used in a first-round RT-PCR of the TCR CDR3. Using its own MiXCR run on the multiplex PCR reads, TCRdb lists one record per CDR3 protein. The sample carries around 34,000 distinct CDR3 sequences, around 50% recorded once.

This TCR was sampled from a woman aged 40 to 50 with Graves' ophthalmopathy. V and J are TRBV7-3 and TRBJ2-2; no reliable D call. Sequenced: blood. CDR3 bases: TGTGCCAGCAGCTTAACGGTCCAGACGGAACTGTTTTTT. Translation gives CASSLTVQTELFF.